These 24 T cell receptor beta chains were all obtained from the same sample, sequenced in a study of CD8 T cells in Susac syndrome. The RNA, 0.5 to 1 ug, was put through reverse transcription using random hexamers. TCRdb used MiXCR to reprocess the immunoSEQ multiplex PCR reads, holding one entry per CDR3 protein. There are 95,000 or so distinct CDR3 sequences in the sample; approximately 92% occur only once, and roughly 0.3% lies in the top ten. Sequences were obtained from CD8+ T cells from PBMCs. These receptor sequences come from a human donor in good health.

This clonotype came up once. The chain has TRBV7-8 and TRBJ2-5; 10 bases agree with TRBD2. Germline-derived CDR1 and CDR2 are SGHVS and FQNEAQ. The V and J ends lost 5 bases and 1 base, in that order; junction bases with no gene match: 7. The CDR3 totals 16 residues. CDR3 DNA: TGTGCCAGCAGCCCAAGACTAGCGGGCGTCCAAGAGACCCAGTACTTC. This translates into CASSPRLAGVQETQYF.

This sequence joins TRBV13 and TRBJ2-1; TRBD1 aligns across 9 bases. With V trimmed by 6 bases and J by 3 bases, 3 bases remained unmatched. This CDR3 comprises 14 residues. Per the germline V gene, CDR1 is PRHDT and CDR2 is FYEKMQ (reference sequence). The CDR3: CASRDRGDYNEQFF. CDR3 coding DNA: TGTGCCAGCAGAGACAGGGGGGACTACAATGAGCAGTTCTTC.

The chain has TRBV12-5 and TRBJ2-2; D not certain. Trimming left V 2 bases short and J 1 base short, with 14 bases between. Germline CDR1 reads LGHNT; CDR2 reads FRNRAP. The CDR3 covers 17 residues. CDR3 nucleotides: TGTGCTAGTGGTTTGATAAGGGTGGCAGGGAACACCGGGGAGCTGTTTTTT. It specifies CASGLIRVAGNTGELFF.

This clonotype was detected a few times. The chain combines TRBV29-1 with TRBJ1-5; unclear D gene. Germline assignment: CDR1 SQVTM and CDR2 ANQGSEA. V lost 3 bases and J 2 bases, leaving 8 bases between the germline ends. This CDR3 is 13 amino acids long. The CDR3 DNA reads TGCAGCGTTGAGGAGGGAGGCAATCAGCCCCAGCATTTT. This encodes CSVEEGGNQPQHF.

The chain links TRBV2 to TRBJ1-1; no clear D. Germline loops: CDR1 SNHLY, CDR2 FYNNEI. The length of the CDR3 is 12 residues. Trimming pared 8 bases from V and 6 bases from J, leaving 13 bases between. The CDR3 is CASRQSFPEAFF. The CDR3 bases are TGTGCCAGCCGGCAAAGTTTCCCTGAAGCTTTCTTT. The full variable domain, with the rest looked up from reference TRBV2 and TRBJ1-1, is EPEVTQTPSHQVTQMGQEVILRCVPISNHLYFYWYRQILGQKVEFLVSFYNNEISEKSEIFDDQFSVERPDGSNFTLKIRSTKLEDSAMYFCASRQSFPEAFFGQGTRLTVV.

Here the CDR3 DNA reads TGTGCCAGCAGCCCCTTCCCAGAGGCCAGCTCTGGGGCCAACGTCCTGACTTTC. It specifies CASSPFPEASSGANVLTF. The rearrangement joins TRBV7-9 to TRBJ2-6; D is unresolved. Trimming shortened V by 5 bases and J by 0 bases, and 17 bases separated the two germline ends. Germline loops: CDR1 SEHNR, CDR2 FQNEAQ (reference sequence). This CDR3 has 18 amino acids. The whole variable domain, filled in from reference TRBV7-9 and TRBJ2-6, reads DTGVSQNPRHKITKRGQNVTFRCDPISEHNRLYWYRQTLGQGPEFLTYFQNEAQLEKSRLLSDRFSAERPKGSFSTLEIQRTEQGDSAMYLCASSPFPEASSGANVLTFGAGSRLTVL.

This chain links TRBV13 with TRBJ2-1, with D maybe TRBD2 (5 bases). Per the germline V gene, CDR1 is PRHDT and CDR2 is FYEKMQ (reference sequence). The CDR3 is made up of 12 amino acids. Trimming took off 5 bases at V and 9 bases at J, with 11 bases between the two ends. The CDR3 DNA is TGTGCCAGCAGCCCGCCAGGAGGTGAGCAGTTCTTC. Translation gives CASSPPGGEQFF.

The sample holds one count of this clonotype. The CDR3 here is CASSGDRGRDTGELFF. CDR3 nucleotides: TGTGCCAGCAGCGGAGACAGGGGGCGAGACACCGGGGAGCTGTTTTTT. The rearrangement joins TRBV7-8 to TRBJ2-2; 10 nucleotides align to TRBD1. This CDR3 spans 16 amino acids. From germline, CDR1 is SGHVS and CDR2 FQNEAQ. The V gene end was trimmed by 5 bases and the J gene end by 3 bases; junction bases not matched to a gene: 6.

This clonotype was observed a single time. This chain connects TRBV9 to TRBJ1-2; D unresolved. The germline gives CDR1 SGDLS, CDR2 YYNGEE. The CDR3 extends over 13 amino acids. Trimming took off 4 bases at V and 5 bases at J, with 12 bases between the two ends. The CDR3 here is CASSQGGGYGYTF. DNA for the CDR3: TGTGCCAGCAGCCAAGGAGGAGGGTATGGCTACACCTTC.

The chain links TRBV7-2 to TRBJ2-7; 7 bases fit TRBD2. This CDR3 has 17 residues. J gave up 0 bases and V 5 bases, and 13 bases lay outside the gene matches. The germline V gene encodes CDR1 SGHTA and CDR2 FQGNSA. The CDR3 loop is CASSKGVGGSSSYEQYF. CDR3 coding DNA: TGTGCCAGCAGCAAAGGGGTCGGGGGGTCGAGCTCCTACGAGCAGTACTTC. The whole variable domain, filled in from reference TRBV7-2 and TRBJ2-7, reads GAGVSQSPSNKVTEKGKDVELRCDPISGHTALYWYRQSLGQGLEFLIYFQGNSAPDKSGLPSDRFSAERTGGSVSTLTIQRTQQEDSAVYLCASSKGVGGSSSYEQYFGPGTRLTVT.

This sequence joins TRBV6-5 and TRBJ1-1; D not certain. CDR1 and CDR2 (germline): MNHEY, SVGAGI. CDR3 length: 16 amino acids. Trimming removed 4 bases at V and 4 bases at J, with 19 bases between. The CDR3: CASSFTAGLAVTEAFF. For the CDR3, the DNA is TGTGCCAGCAGTTTTACAGCCGGGCTGGCTGTCACTGAAGCTTTCTTT.

This chain links TRBV2 with TRBJ2-6; D unresolved. V lost 2 bases and J 0 bases, leaving 11 bases between the germline ends. CDR3 length: 17 residues. Germline V lookup: CDR1 SNHLY, CDR2 FYNNEI. The CDR3 is CASSEHKFGSGANVLTF. CDR3 DNA: TGTGCCAGCAGTGAACACAAATTCGGCTCTGGGGCCAACGTCCTGACTTTC.

This chain connects TRBV2 to TRBJ1-1; possibly TRBD1 for D (6 bases). The CDR3 runs to 14 residues. Germline CDR1 SNHLY, CDR2 FYNNEI. V lost 3 bases and J 6 bases, leaving 14 bases between the germline ends. For the CDR3, the DNA is TGTGCCAGCAGTGAGGGGGCGAGGGATCCTGAAGCTTTCTTT. This gives the protein CASSEGARDPEAFF.

The chain employs TRBV7-8 and TRBJ1-1; D is unresolved. The CDR3 is 14 residues long. Per germline, CDR1 SGHVS and CDR2 FQNEAQ. V lost 2 bases, J lost 4 bases, and 11 bases lay in between. DNA of the CDR3: TGTGCCAGCAGCTTACACCTGAGGCCCACTGAAGCTTTCTTT. It codes for CASSLHLRPTEAFF.

This clonotype was seen a single time. V is TRBV15 and J is TRBJ2-1; 9 bases line up with TRBD2. With 0 bases clipped from V and 6 bases from J, the junction kept 6 bases outside the gene matches. The CDR3 is 16 amino acids. Per germline, CDR1 LNHNV and CDR2 YYDKDF (reference sequence). CDR3 amino acids: CATSRDSGGSLNEQFF. The CDR3 region has the DNA TGTGCCACCAGCAGAGATAGCGGGGGCTCCCTCAATGAGCAGTTCTTC.

The J gene is TRBJ2-5, the V gene TRBV4-1; D perhaps matches TRBD2 (7 bases). The CDR3 contains 17 residues. The ends were cut back, 5 bases at V and 2 bases at J, with 21 bases in the middle. The germline gives CDR1 MGHRA, CDR2 YSYEKL. In DNA, the CDR3 is TGCGCCAGCAGCGAAGTACTGAACGGGGGGACACAAGAGACCCAGTACTTC. The encoded protein is CASSEVLNGGTQETQYF.

This clonotype was counted once. This chain joins TRBV3-1 and TRBJ1-1; D ambiguous. Germline assignment: CDR1 LGHDT and CDR2 YNNKEL (reference sequence). V lost 0 bases and J lost 5, with 10 bases in between. The CDR3 consists of 14 residues. The CDR3 DNA is TGTGCCAGCAGCCAAGATCTTCGTAGGACTGAAGCTTTCTTT. Amino acid sequence: CASSQDLRRTEAFF.

There are a few counts of this clonotype. This chain's CDR3 is CASSLGGFYEQYF. The CDR3 nucleotides are TGTGCCAGCAGCTTGGGGGGGTTCTACGAGCAGTACTTC. The chain combines TRBV5-6 with TRBJ2-7; D possibly uses TRBD1 or TRBD2 (5 bases each). The CDR3 has 13 amino acids. The germline V and J ends were trimmed by 0 bases and 3 bases, with 7 bases remaining between them. The germline CDR1 and CDR2 sequences are SGHDT and YYEEEE.

V and J are TRBV15 and TRBJ2-7; tentatively, D is TRBD2 (7 bases). The germline gives CDR1 LNHNV, CDR2 YYDKDF (reference sequence). The CDR3 totals 16 residues. V shed 0 bases and J shed 6 bases, with 18 bases lying between them. CDR3 sequence: CATSRDRGRDRSEQYF. The CDR3 nucleotides are TGTGCCACCAGCAGAGATAGGGGGAGGGACCGCAGCGAGCAGTACTTC.

The genes are TRBV5-1 and TRBJ1-1; TRBD1 might be the D (6 bases). Trimming removed 1 base from V and 3 bases from J, with 10 bases in between. The CDR3 loop spans 14 amino acids. Germline V lookup: CDR1 SGHRS, CDR2 YFSETQ. CDR3 protein: CASSLRGADTEAFF. Here the CDR3 DNA reads TGCGCCAGCAGCTTGCGGGGGGCGGACACTGAAGCTTTCTTT.

This clonotype has just a few counts. The chain is built from TRBV11-2 and TRBJ2-3, with 9 bases fitting TRBD2. Germline assignment: CDR1 SGHAT and CDR2 FQNNGV. This CDR3 spans 16 amino acids. V lost 1 base to trimming and J lost 3 bases; unmatched junction nucleotides: 5. The CDR3 loop reads CASSLGAGGPTDTQYF. The CDR3 nucleotides are TGTGCCAGCAGCTTAGGGGCGGGGGGGCCGACAGATACGCAGTATTTT.

The chain couples TRBV19 to TRBJ1-1, with D unclear. Between the trimmed V and J ends, which lost 8 bases and 5 bases, there was a span of 15 bases. Germline V gene data show CDR1 as LNHDA and CDR2 as SQIVND (reference sequence). CDR3 length: 13 amino acids. The CDR3 nucleotides are TGTGCCAGTGGCGACACCGGGAGGACTGAAGCTTTCTTT. The encoded protein is CASGDTGRTEAFF. Full variable domain (outside the CDR3, taken from reference TRBV19 and TRBJ1-1): DGGITQSPKYLFRKEGQNVTLSCEQNLNHDAMYWYRQDPGQGLRLIYYSQIVNDFQKGDIAEGYSVSREKKESFPLTVTSAQKNPTAFYLCASGDTGRTEAFFGQGTRLTVV.

The chain links TRBV20-1 to TRBJ2-3, with D perhaps matching TRBD2 (5 bases). CDR3 length: 13 amino acids. The germline V and J ends were trimmed by 8 bases and 2 bases, with 14 bases remaining between them. Germline CDR1 reads DFQATT; CDR2 reads SNEGSKA (reference sequence). The chain's CDR3 is CSCHRENTDTQYF. Here the CDR3 DNA reads TGCAGTTGTCACCGGGAAAACACAGATACGCAGTATTTT.

This clonotype was recorded once. V and J are TRBV13 and TRBJ2-5; tentatively, D is TRBD1 or TRBD2 (5 bases each). The germline gives CDR1 PRHDT, CDR2 FYEKMQ (reference sequence). The CDR3 is 14 amino acids. Trimming removed 5 bases from V and 5 bases from J, with 15 bases in between. CDR3 in amino acids: CASSRPEGRETQYF. The CDR3 coding sequence is TGTGCCAGCAGCCGACCTGAGGGACGGGAGACCCAGTACTTC.